This T cell receptor (beta chain) was found in a study of cytomegalovirus exposure and HLA in healthy donors. PCR employed 60 Vbeta and 13 Jbeta primers. The protocol was immunoSEQ multiplex PCR, while the TCRdb copy is restricted to in-frame clones and leaves out a portion. The repertoire holds roughly 100,000 clones, roughly 80% seen once, with around a tenth in the top ten. Findings of the study overall: A later analysis associated 15,000 or so TCR beta sequences with HLA alleles at a 0.05 false discovery rate.

The germline CDR1 and CDR2 sequences are MDHEN and SYDVKM. V was pared by 8 bases and J by 8 bases, with 18 bases of the junction left unmatched. The CDR3 sequence is 17 residues long. Comments on this clone: Its antigen remains unidentified.

Sequencing used PBMCs. This TCR was sampled from a male donor in good health and CMV-seropositive. This rearrangement joins TRBV28 to TRBJ1-4, with TRBD1 identical over 9 bases. CDR3 residues: CASGTGTGMTGREKLFF. The CDR3 DNA is TGTGCCAGCGGAACCGGGACAGGGATGACGGGGAGGGAAAAACTGTTTTTT.